Listed below are T cell receptor beta chains from one sample, sequenced in a study of OX40 agonist ivuxolimab in advanced cancers. Clones were sequenced by immunoSEQ multiplex PCR, and TCRdb holds only the in-frame ones, with some missing. The sample has approximately 12,000 clones, approximately 90% seen once. This specimen was CD4+ or CD8+ T cells sorted from blood, taken in a trial of the OX40 agonist ivuxolimab. Receptors were obtained from an adult with an advanced solid tumor such as melanoma, head and neck, liver or kidney cancer. The CDR3 runs from the conserved cysteine through the conserved F or W. The D gene is left open where the match is weak. Some rows have no size entry. The others give once, few or many, or a class for an expanded clone.

clone_size j_call v_call d_call cdr3_aa cdr3_nt
- TRBJ1-3 TRBV5-1 - CASRASLGSGNTIYF TGCGCCAGCAGAGCCTCATTGGGCTCCGGAAACACCATATATTTT
- TRBJ2-1 TRBV27 - CASSLEGGIGQFF TGTGCCAGCAGTTTAGAGGGGGGGATTGGGCAGTTCTTC
once TRBJ2-7 TRBV7-2 - CASSLEDYEQYF TGTGCCAGCAGCTTAGAAGACTACGAGCAGTACTTC
- TRBJ2-5 TRBV6-5 - CASKAFGAQETQYF TGTGCCAGCAAGGCTTTCGGGGCCCAAGAGACCCAGTACTTC
- TRBJ1-1 TRBV5-1 - CASSLGGGAEAFF TGCGCCAGCAGCTTGGGTGGGGGCGCTGAAGCTTTCTTT
- TRBJ2-3 TRBV7-3 - CASSSGTFHTDTQYF TGTGCCAGCAGCTCCGGGACTTTTCACACAGATACGCAGTATTTT
- TRBJ2-3 TRBV4-3 - CASSQDRSFTDTQYF TGCGCCAGCAGCCAAGATCGAAGCTTCACAGATACGCAGTATTTT
- TRBJ2-3 TRBV11-3 - CASSSGTFHTDTQYF TGTGCCAGCAGCTCCGGGACTTTTCACACAGATACGCAGTATTTT
- TRBJ1-4 TRBV7-9 - CASSSWRERNEKLFF TGTGCCAGCAGCTCGTGGCGCGAACGTAATGAAAAACTGTTTTTT
- TRBJ2-1 TRBV19 - CASSIRAALNEQFF TGTGCCAGTAGTATTCGTGCGGCCTTGAATGAGCAGTTCTTC
- TRBJ1-2 TRBV19 - CASSLGRSGGYTF TGTGCCAGTAGCTTAGGACGGTCTGGAGGCTACACCTTC
- TRBJ1-1 TRBV6-5 - CASRGQMNTEAFF TGTGCCAGCAGGGGACAAATGAACACTGAAGCTTTCTTT
- TRBJ2-1 TRBV6-5 - CASSYYSGGSNEQFF TGTGCCAGCAGTTACTACTCTGGGGGATCCAATGAGCAGTTCTTC
- TRBJ1-1 TRBV29-1 TRBD1 CSAGTGGTEAFF TGCAGCGCAGGGACAGGGGGGACTGAAGCTTTCTTT
- TRBJ2-2 TRBV18 - CASSPHPKVGELFF TGTGCCAGCTCACCTCACCCGAAGGTCGGGGAGCTGTTTTTT
- TRBJ1-1 TRBV5-3 TRBD1 CARSLSLGQTGANTEAFF TGTGCCAGAAGCTTGTCTCTCGGGCAAACAGGGGCAAACACTGAAGCTTTCTTT
- TRBJ2-1 TRBV7-9 - CASAGSPYNEQFF TGTGCCAGCGCCGGGTCCCCCTACAATGAGCAGTTCTTC
- TRBJ2-7 TRBV4-1 - CASSQEGDGSYEQYF TGCGCCAGCAGCCAAGAAGGGGACGGTTCCTACGAGCAGTACTTC